One T cell receptor beta chain is described in this entry. The CDR3 covers 15 residues. In germline, CDR1 is SGHNT, CDR2 YYREEE (reference sequence). V shed 3 bases, J shed 1 base, and the junction held 7 bases outside the gene matches. In the PCR, 60 Vbeta and 13 Jbeta primers were used. Using immunoSEQ multiplex PCR, the repertoire was profiled, and TCRdb retains in-frame clones only, with some absent. Of about 120,000 clones in the sample, around 74% were seen once. This record comes from a study of cytomegalovirus exposure and HLA in healthy donors. The clonotype originates from a man aged 55 to 70 in good health and CMV-seropositive. Input material: PBMCs. This sequence joins TRBV5-4 and TRBJ2-7; 7 nucleotides match TRBD2. This chain's CDR3 is CASSSGLADSYEQYF. The DNA of the CDR3 is TGTGCCAGCAGCTCCGGGCTAGCGGATTCCTACGAGCAGTACTTC.